Listed below are T cell receptor beta chains from one sample, sequenced in a study of cytomegalovirus exposure and HLA in healthy donors. Profiled with immunoSEQ multiplex PCR; TCRdb holds only in-frame clones, not every one. The sample includes 150,000 or so clones, 75% to 80% of them seen just once. Sequencing input: PBMCs. The receptors come from a middle-aged woman in good health and CMV-seronegative. Both conserved end residues are part of each CDR3. The D gene is left open where the match is weak. The size entry is marked missing in some rows and otherwise reads once, few, many or a size class.

size: -; V: TRBV18; J: TRBJ1-2; D: -; CDR3: CASSPREGYTF; DNA: TGTGCCAGCTCACCCCGGGAAGGCTACACCTTC
size: -; V: TRBV27; J: TRBJ2-1; D: TRBD2; CDR3: CASKWYSGGASGGAREQFF; DNA: TGTGCCAGCAAATGGTACTCCGGTGGGGCTAGCGGGGGGGCCAGGGAGCAGTTCTTC
size: -; V: TRBV15; J: TRBJ1-1; D: -; CDR3: CATSRGGVVMNTEAFF; DNA: TGTGCCACCAGCAGAGGGGGGGTAGTAATGAACACTGAAGCTTTCTTT
size: -; V: TRBV7-9; J: TRBJ1-2; D: TRBD1; CDR3: CASSDPGQGAANYGYTF; DNA: TGTGCCAGCAGCGATCCGGGACAGGGGGCAGCGAACTATGGCTACACCTTC
size: -; V: TRBV5-1; J: TRBJ2-3; D: TRBD2; CDR3: CASSSTGTSGGRQYF; DNA: TGCGCCAGCAGTAGTACCGGGACTAGCGGGGGGAGGCAGTATTTT
size: -; V: TRBV5-1; J: TRBJ1-1; D: TRBD1; CDR3: CASSAVGGDTEAFF; DNA: TGCGCCAGCAGCGCAGTAGGGGGCGACACTGAAGCTTTCTTT
size: many; V: TRBV4-1; J: TRBJ2-7; D: -; CDR3: CASSQFPPRADELGYEQYF; DNA: TGCGCCAGCAGCCAATTTCCCCCCAGGGCAGACGAACTGGGCTACGAGCAGTACTTC
size: once; V: TRBV14; J: TRBJ2-7; D: -; CDR3: CASSDSHYEQYF; DNA: TGTGCCAGCAGTGACAGCCACTACGAGCAGTACTTC
size: -; V: TRBV9; J: TRBJ2-5; D: TRBD2; CDR3: CASSTWGRLAGGQETQYF; DNA: TGTGCCAGCAGCACTTGGGGCCGACTAGCGGGGGGCCAAGAGACCCAGTACTTC
size: -; V: TRBV27; J: TRBJ2-3; D: -; CDR3: CASSLWGWTSTDTQYF; DNA: TGTGCCAGCAGTTTATGGGGTTGGACTAGCACAGATACGCAGTATTTT
size: -; V: TRBV6-5; J: TRBJ1-2; D: -; CDR3: CASSEYRGIYGYTF; DNA: TGTGCCAGCAGTGAATACCGGGGTATCTATGGCTACACCTTC
size: -; V: TRBV2; J: TRBJ1-5; D: -; CDR3: CASRQESNQPQHF; DNA: TGTGCTAGCAGACAGGAAAGCAATCAGCCCCAGCATTTT
size: -; V: TRBV7-9; J: TRBJ1-3; D: -; CDR3: CASSQLRGGFGNTIYF; DNA: TGTGCCAGCAGCCAGCTTAGAGGGGGTTTTGGAAACACCATATATTTT
size: few; V: TRBV18; J: TRBJ1-1; D: TRBD1; CDR3: CASAVTGAYTEAFF; DNA: TGTGCCAGCGCAGTGACAGGGGCGTACACTGAAGCTTTCTTT
size: -; V: TRBV6-5; J: TRBJ1-5; D: -; CDR3: CASSAGGQHQPQHF; DNA: TGTGCCAGCAGTGCGGGGGGTCAGCATCAGCCCCAGCATTTT
size: -; V: TRBV7-6; J: TRBJ1-6; D: TRBD1; CDR3: CASSLKGRGQDYNSPLHF; DNA: TGTGCCAGCAGCTTAAAAGGCCGCGGACAGGACTATAATTCACCCCTCCACTTT
size: -; V: TRBV7-2; J: TRBJ2-7; D: TRBD2; CDR3: CASSLGGGPYEQYF; DNA: TGTGCCAGCAGCTTAGGCGGGGGGCCCTACGAGCAGTACTTC
size: -; V: TRBV11-2; J: TRBJ2-3; D: -; CDR3: CASSLGAGVQDTQYF; DNA: TGTGCCAGCAGCTTGGGGGCGGGGGTTCAAGATACGCAGTATTTT
size: -; V: TRBV15; J: TRBJ2-5; D: -; CDR3: CATSSGSIETQYF; DNA: TGTGCCACCAGCAGCGGGAGTATCGAGACCCAGTACTTC
size: -; V: TRBV5-1; J: TRBJ2-3; D: TRBD2; CDR3: CASSLELAGTDTQYF; DNA: TGCGCCAGCAGCTTGGAACTAGCGGGCACAGATACGCAGTATTTT
size: -; V: TRBV4-1; J: TRBJ2-1; D: -; CDR3: CASSQDTYSSYNEQFF; DNA: TGCGCCAGCAGCCAAGATACTTACAGCTCCTACAATGAGCAGTTCTTC
size: -; V: TRBV5-1; J: TRBJ2-5; D: -; CDR3: CASSLQGAQETQYF; DNA: TGCGCCAGCAGCTTGCAGGGCGCCCAAGAGACCCAGTACTTC
size: -; V: TRBV6-1; J: TRBJ2-7; D: -; CDR3: CASTPGAVLSYEQYF; DNA: TGTGCCAGCACCCCTGGGGCGGTCCTCTCCTACGAGCAGTACTTC
size: -; V: TRBV12-5; J: TRBJ2-1; D: TRBD2; CDR3: CATSGGGADEQFF; DNA: TGTGCTACTAGCGGCGGGGGGGCGGATGAGCAGTTCTTC
size: -; V: TRBV5-1; J: TRBJ1-4; D: TRBD1; CDR3: CASSLGGGSTNEKLFF; DNA: TGCGCCAGCAGCTTGGGAGGGGGCTCAACTAATGAAAAACTGTTTTTT
size: few; V: TRBV14; J: TRBJ1-3; D: -; CDR3: CASSQGHSGNTIYF; DNA: TGTGCCAGCAGCCAAGGACACTCTGGAAACACCATATATTTT
size: -; V: TRBV28; J: TRBJ2-7; D: -; CDR3: CASSGAGISYEQYF; DNA: TGTGCCAGCAGTGGGGCAGGGATCTCCTACGAGCAGTACTTC
size: -; V: TRBV7-9; J: TRBJ1-2; D: -; CDR3: CSSSLGVRGYTF; DNA: TGTTCCAGCAGCTTGGGAGTTCGGGGCTACACCTTC
size: few; V: TRBV6-1; J: TRBJ1-5; D: -; CDR3: CASSEVRVSNQPQHF; DNA: TGTGCCAGCAGTGAAGTGCGGGTTAGCAATCAGCCCCAGCATTTT